This entry lists 10 T cell receptor beta chains sequenced from one sample in a study of blood T cell repertoires in COVID-19 (dated by TCRdb to the early 2020s). Preparation of the library involved the immunoSEQ multiplex PCR assay. TCRdb provides this immuneACCESS table in a form limited to in-frame rearrangements. Some clones are lacking; in checked studies, under half of them reflect an unresolved V gene, and why the rest are absent is not known. The sample yields around 170,000 clones; approximately 85% were counted once. Roughly 8.6% of the sample lies in the top ten. Material for sequencing was PBMCs or T cells enriched from blood (not recorded which). The receptor set was obtained from a woman under 30 who had recovered from COVID-19.

The chain is built from TRBV2 and TRBJ1-3; D is possibly TRBD1 (5 bases). There are 13 residues in the CDR3. Germline V lookup: CDR1 SNHLY, CDR2 FYNNEI. The V end was cut by 6 bases, the J end by 6 bases, with 12 bases between. This CDR3 is CASRGHVENTIYF. As DNA, the CDR3 is TGTGCCAGCAGGGGGCACGTTGAAAACACCATATATTTT.

The chain has TRBV24-1 and TRBJ1-5, with a tentative D call TRBD1 (5 bases). Per germline, CDR1 KGHDR and CDR2 SFDVKD. The length of the CDR3 is 14 residues. Trimming took off 2 bases at V and 10 bases at J, with 14 bases between the two ends. DNA for the CDR3: TGTGCCACCAGTGATTCCACCGGGGGAGGTCCCCAGCATTTT. As protein: CATSDSTGGGPQHF.

The chain employs TRBV28 and TRBJ2-1, with TRBD2 matching over 7 bases. The CDR3 covers 15 residues. V was pared by 5 bases and J by 0 bases, with 4 bases of the junction left unmatched. Germline V lookup: CDR1 MDHEN, CDR2 SYDVKM. The CDR3 protein is CASSTPSGSYNEQFF. In nucleotides, the CDR3 is TGTGCCAGCAGTACTCCTAGCGGCTCCTACAATGAGCAGTTCTTC.

This chain links TRBV28 with TRBJ2-7; D is perhaps TRBD1 (6 bases). CDR3 length: 15 residues. The V gene lost 4 bases and the J gene lost 4 bases, with 17 bases spanning the gap. In germline, CDR1 is MDHEN, CDR2 SYDVKM. The CDR3 bases are TGTGCCAGCAGTTCCCGCCTCCTAGGGGGATACGAGCAGTACTTC. Its protein is CASSSRLLGGYEQYF.

The gene calls are TRBV30 and TRBJ1-4; 7 bases fit TRBD1. V was clipped by 2 bases and J by 7 bases; unmatched bases: 10. CDR1 is GTSNPN and CDR2 is SVGIG in the germline V gene (reference sequence). This CDR3 region has 15 residues. CDR3 sequence reads: CAWSLQGGLGEKLFF. The DNA of the CDR3 is TGTGCCTGGAGTCTTCAAGGGGGCCTCGGTGAAAAACTGTTTTTT.

V usage is TRBV4-3 and J usage is TRBJ2-7, with 10 bases matching TRBD2. The CDR3 is 19 residues long. V shed 0 bases and J 3 bases; nucleotides not matched to a gene: 14. Germline CDR1 is LGHNA and CDR2 is YSLEER. CDR3 in DNA: TGCGCCAGCAGCCAAGAGGGAGCGGGGGGGCTTTCACCGCACTACGAGCAGTACTTC. It encodes CASSQEGAGGLSPHYEQYF.

The genes are TRBV4-3 and TRBJ1-4, with a possible D match to TRBD1 (6 bases). Germline V lookup: CDR1 LGHNA, CDR2 YSLEER. The CDR3 is 16 residues long. V lost 1 base to trimming and J lost 6 bases, with 15 bases between them. The DNA for the CDR3 is TGCGCCAGCAGCCAAGCGACAGGCCCCTTGGATGAAAAACTGTTTTTT. Translating gives CASSQATGPLDEKLFF.

V is TRBV24-1 and J is TRBJ2-1; the match to TRBD2 covers 8 bases. Germline assignment: CDR1 KGHDR and CDR2 SFDVKD. The CDR3 totals 15 residues. The ends lost 5 bases at V and 9 bases at J; junction bases unmatched: 11. This CDR3 is CATSGRSGSWSEQFF. The DNA for the CDR3 is TGTGCCACCAGTGGACGGAGCGGGAGTTGGAGTGAGCAGTTCTTC.

The chain couples TRBV30 to TRBJ1-3; D gene ambiguous. The CDR3 contains 14 residues. CDR1 GTSNPN and CDR2 SVGIG come from the germline V gene (reference sequence). Trimming pared 5 bases from V and 0 bases from J, leaving 11 bases between. CDR3 sequence: CAWGPGYSGNTIYF. CDR3 in DNA: TGTGCCTGGGGCCCGGGTTACTCTGGAAACACCATATATTTT. Together with reference TRBV30 and TRBJ1-3, the CDR3 gives the full variable domain: SQTIHQWPATLVQPVGSPLSLECTVEGTSNPNLYWYRQAAGRGLQLLFYSVGIGQISSEVPQNLSASRPQDRQFILSSKKLLLSDSGFYLCAWGPGYSGNTIYFGEGSWLTVV.

The gene calls are TRBV9 and TRBJ2-1, with D possibly TRBD2 on 6 matching bases. The germline V gene encodes CDR1 SGDLS and CDR2 YYNGEE. V lost 0 bases and J 0 bases, leaving 10 bases between the germline ends. The CDR3 totals 16 residues. CDR3 coding DNA: TGTGCCAGCAGCGTAGTCCCCGGGGGCTCCTACAATGAGCAGTTCTTC. Its protein product is CASSVVPGGSYNEQFF.